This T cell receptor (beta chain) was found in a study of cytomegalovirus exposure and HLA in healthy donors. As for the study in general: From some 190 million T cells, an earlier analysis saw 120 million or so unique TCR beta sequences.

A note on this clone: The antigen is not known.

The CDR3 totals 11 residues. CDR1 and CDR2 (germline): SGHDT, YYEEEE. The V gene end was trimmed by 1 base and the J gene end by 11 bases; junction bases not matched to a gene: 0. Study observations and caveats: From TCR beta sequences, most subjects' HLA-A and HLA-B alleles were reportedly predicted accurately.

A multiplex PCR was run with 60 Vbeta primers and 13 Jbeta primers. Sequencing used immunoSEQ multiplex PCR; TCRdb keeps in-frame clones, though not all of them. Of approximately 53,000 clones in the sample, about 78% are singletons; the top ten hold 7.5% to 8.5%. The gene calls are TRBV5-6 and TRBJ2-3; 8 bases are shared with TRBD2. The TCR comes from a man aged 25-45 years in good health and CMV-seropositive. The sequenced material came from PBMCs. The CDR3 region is CASSLRGGQYF. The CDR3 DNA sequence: TGTGCCAGCAGCTTGCGGGGGGGGCAGTATTTT.